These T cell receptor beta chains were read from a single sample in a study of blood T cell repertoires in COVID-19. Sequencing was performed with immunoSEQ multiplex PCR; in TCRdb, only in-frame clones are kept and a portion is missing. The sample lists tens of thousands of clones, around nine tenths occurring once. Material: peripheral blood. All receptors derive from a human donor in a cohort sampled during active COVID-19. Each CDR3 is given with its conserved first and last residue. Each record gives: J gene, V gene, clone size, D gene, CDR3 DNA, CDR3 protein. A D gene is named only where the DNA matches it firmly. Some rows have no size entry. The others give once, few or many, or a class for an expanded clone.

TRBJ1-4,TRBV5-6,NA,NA,TGTGCCAGCAGCCTCGGTAGTCCGAAAGGGAGTGAAAAACTGTTTTTT,CASSLGSPKGSEKLFF
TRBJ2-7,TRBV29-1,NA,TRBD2,TGCAGCGTTGAGAGTCGTCTAGCGGGGGCCGGGCAGTACTTC,CSVESRLAGAGQYF
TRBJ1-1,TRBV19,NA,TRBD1,TGTGCCAGTAGTGATGCAGACAGGGCGAGGACTGAAGCTTTCTTT,CASSDADRARTEAFF
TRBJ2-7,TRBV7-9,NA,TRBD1,TGTGCCAGCAGCACTCCGGGACAGGGGGCCTACGAGCAGTACTTC,CASSTPGQGAYEQYF
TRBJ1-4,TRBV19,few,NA,TGTGCCAGTAGTGTCCGACCCCCGCGGGATGAAAAACTGTTTTTT,CASSVRPPRDEKLFF
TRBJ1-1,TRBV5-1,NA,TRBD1,TGCGCCAGCAGCTCCGGGACAGGGTACACTGAAGCTTTCTTT,CASSSGTGYTEAFF
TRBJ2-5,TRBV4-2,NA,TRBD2,TGTGCCAGCAGCTCCCGACTAGCGGGAGTCGAAGAGACCCAGTACTTC,CASSSRLAGVEETQYF
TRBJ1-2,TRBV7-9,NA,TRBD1,TGTGCCAGCAGCTTAGGGACAGGAGACGGCTACACCTTC,CASSLGTGDGYTF
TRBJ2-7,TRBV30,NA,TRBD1,TGTGCCTGGCATACAGGGGACTACGAGCAGTACTTC,CAWHTGDYEQYF
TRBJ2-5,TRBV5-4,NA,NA,TGTGCCAGCAGCTTGGGGACGCGGGAAGAGACCCAGTACTTC,CASSLGTREETQYF
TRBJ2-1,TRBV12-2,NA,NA,TGTGCAAGTCGCTTTAGTATCCTTGTCCGGGACAGGGTCTACAATGAGCAGTTCTTC,CASRFSILVRDRVYNEQFF
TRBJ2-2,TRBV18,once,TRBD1,TGTGCCAGCTCACCGAATCAGGGGGCCTCGAACACCGGGGAGCTGTTTTTT,CASSPNQGASNTGELFF
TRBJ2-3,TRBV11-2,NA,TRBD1,TGTGCCAGCAGCTTAAGAAGAACGACAGGGGAAAGCACAGATACGCAGTATTTT,CASSLRRTTGESTDTQYF
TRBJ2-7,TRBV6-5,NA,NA,TGTGCCAGCAGGGAGGGGTCGAGCGGTTACGAGCAGTACTTC,CASREGSSGYEQYF
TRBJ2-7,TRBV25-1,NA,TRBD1,TGTGCCAGCAGTGATCCCGGGACAGGACCTACCTACGAGCAGTACTTC,CASSDPGTGPTYEQYF
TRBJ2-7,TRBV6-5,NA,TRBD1,TGTGCCAGCAGTTACTCCCAAGTCAGGGGGTACTACGAGCAGTACTTC,CASSYSQVRGYYEQYF
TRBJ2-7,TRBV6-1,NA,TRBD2,TGTGCCAGCAGTGACGTATCGGCGGGGGGGCCCTACGAGCAGTACTTC,CASSDVSAGGPYEQYF
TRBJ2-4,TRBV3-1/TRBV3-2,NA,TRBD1,TGTGCCAGCCGATCAAACCTGGGACAGGGGGCAAACATTCAGTACTTC,CASRSNLGQGANIQYF
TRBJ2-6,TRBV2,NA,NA,TGTGCCAGCGTCAGGGCTGGGGCCAACGTCCTGACTTTC,CASVRAGANVLTF
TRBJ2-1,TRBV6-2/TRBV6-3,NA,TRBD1,TGTGCCAGCAGTGCCCGACAGGGAAGTAGCTACAATGAGCAGTTCTTC,CASSARQGSSYNEQFF
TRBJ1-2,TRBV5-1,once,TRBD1,TGCGCCAGCAGCTTGGAAGGCAGGGGGCGCGGTAACTATGGCTACACCTTC,CASSLEGRGRGNYGYTF
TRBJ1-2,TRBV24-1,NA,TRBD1,TGTGCCACCAGTGATTTGGGGACAGATGAAAATGGCTACACCTTC,CATSDLGTDENGYTF
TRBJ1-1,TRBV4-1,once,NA,TGCGCCAGCAGCCCCCCGGGGGGGAAAAAGGTGAACACTGAAGCTTTCTTT,CASSPPGGKKVNTEAFF
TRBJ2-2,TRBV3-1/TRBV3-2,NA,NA,TGTGCCAGCAGCCAAGCAGATCAGGGGAGGGGTAATACCGGGGAGCTGTTTTTT,CASSQADQGRGNTGELFF
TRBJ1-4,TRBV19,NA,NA,TGTGCCAGTAGTTTCCCGACTTATAATGAAAAACTGTTTTTT,CASSFPTYNEKLFF
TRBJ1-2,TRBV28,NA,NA,TGTGCCAGCAGTTTATTGGCAGCGGGCTACACCTTC,CASSLLAAGYTF
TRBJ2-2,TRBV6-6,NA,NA,TGTGCCAGCGCTCGGACTCGCGAGAACACCGGGGAGCTGTTTTTT,CASARTRENTGELFF
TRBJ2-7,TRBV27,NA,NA,TGTGCCAGCAGCGGAAAAGGGAGACTCTCCTACGAGCAGTACTTC,CASSGKGRLSYEQYF
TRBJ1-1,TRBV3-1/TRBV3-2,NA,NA,TGTGCCAGCAGCCAAGAGGCTACTGGAGGGGCTTTCTTT,CASSQEATGGAFF
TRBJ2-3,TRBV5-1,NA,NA,TGCGCCAGCAGCTTGGATGGTACGGTTAGCACAGATACGCAGTATTTT,CASSLDGTVSTDTQYF
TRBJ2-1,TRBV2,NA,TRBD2,TGTGCCAGCAGTAACCCCCTAGCGGGGTGGTACAATGAGCAGTTCTTC,CASSNPLAGWYNEQFF
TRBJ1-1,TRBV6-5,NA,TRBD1,TGTGCCAGCAGGCGACAGGGGTTGGACACTGAAGCTTTCTTT,CASRRQGLDTEAFF
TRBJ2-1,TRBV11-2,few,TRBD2,TGTGCCAGCAGCGGTTATCCGGGACTAGCGGGATTTGAGCAGTTCTTC,CASSGYPGLAGFEQFF
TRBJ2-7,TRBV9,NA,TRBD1,TGTGCCAGCAGCGTGGGACAGAGCTCCTACGAGCAGTACTTC,CASSVGQSSYEQYF
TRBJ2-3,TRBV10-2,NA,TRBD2,TGCGCCAGTCAAGGACTAGCGGTACTCACAGATACGCAGTATTTT,CASQGLAVLTDTQYF
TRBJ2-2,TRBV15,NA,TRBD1,TGTGCCACCAGCAGATCCGGACAGGGTGGCACCGGGGAGCTGTTTTTT,CATSRSGQGGTGELFF
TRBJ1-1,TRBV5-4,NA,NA,TGTGCCAGCAGCTTGGCCTCAGACACCACTGAAGCTTTCTTT,CASSLASDTTEAFF
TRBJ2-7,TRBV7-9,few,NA,TGTGCCAGCAGCTTAGGCAGGGGCGCTTACGAGCAGTACTTC,CASSLGRGAYEQYF
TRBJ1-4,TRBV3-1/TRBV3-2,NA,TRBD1,TGTGCCAGCAGCCAACACCCGGGACAGGGGGCGGGTAATGAAAAACTGTTTTTT,CASSQHPGQGAGNEKLFF
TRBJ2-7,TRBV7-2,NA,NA,TGTGCCAGCAGCTTCGAGATTTCCTACGAGCAGTACTTC,CASSFEISYEQYF
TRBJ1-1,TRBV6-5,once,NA,TGTGCCAGCAGTTACTCGTGGACTCCGAACACTGAAGCTTTCTTT,CASSYSWTPNTEAFF
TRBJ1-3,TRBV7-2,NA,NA,TGTGCCAGCAGTTTACAGGGCTGGAGCTCTGGAAACACCATATATTTT,CASSLQGWSSGNTIYF
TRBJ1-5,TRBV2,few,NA,TGTGCCAGCAGGAGGGAGGGGCCCCAGCCCCAGCATTTT,CASRREGPQPQHF
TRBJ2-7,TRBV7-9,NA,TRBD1,TGTGCCAGCAGCGGAACAGGGGGGAACGAGCAGTACTTC,CASSGTGGNEQYF
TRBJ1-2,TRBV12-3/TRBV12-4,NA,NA,TGTGCCAGCAGTTTAGGTGGCTCCTATGGCTACACCTTC,CASSLGGSYGYTF
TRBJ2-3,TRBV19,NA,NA,TGTGCCAGTAGTATAAGCAGGCCTGGCACAGATACGCAGTATTTT,CASSISRPGTDTQYF
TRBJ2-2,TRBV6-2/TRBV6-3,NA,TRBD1,TGTGCCAGCAGTTTCCCGGGACAGATGAACACCGGGGAGCTGTTTTTT,CASSFPGQMNTGELFF
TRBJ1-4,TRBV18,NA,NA,TGTGCCAGCTCACCCGGGTCGGTGGCAACTAATGAAAAACTGTTTTTT,CASSPGSVATNEKLFF
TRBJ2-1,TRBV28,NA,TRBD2,TGTGCCAGCAGTTTATCCGGTTTAGCGGGAAACTCCTACAATGAGCAGTTCTTC,CASSLSGLAGNSYNEQFF
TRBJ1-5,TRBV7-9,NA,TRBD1,TGTGCCAGCAGCTCCGACCCCGACAGGGGCCATGGCAATCAGCCCCAGCATTTT,CASSSDPDRGHGNQPQHF
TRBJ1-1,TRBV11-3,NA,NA,TGTGCCAGCAGCCCCCCAGGGAACCTGAACACTGAAGCTTTCTTT,CASSPPGNLNTEAFF
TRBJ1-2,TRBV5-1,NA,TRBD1,TGCGCCAGCGAACTCGGGACAGGGATCTATGGCTACACCTTC,CASELGTGIYGYTF
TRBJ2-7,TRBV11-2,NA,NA,TGTGCCAGCAGCCCCCGCTCCGATTCGGACGAGCAGTACTTC,CASSPRSDSDEQYF
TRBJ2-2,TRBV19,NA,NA,TGTGCCAGTAGTCCACTGGGGGCAGGGAGGGCCGGGGAGCTGTTTTTT,CASSPLGAGRAGELFF
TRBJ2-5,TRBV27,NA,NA,TGTGCCAGCAGTCCGTACCTAGGGGCTGGGACCCAGTACTTC,CASSPYLGAGTQYF
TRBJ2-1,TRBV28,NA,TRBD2,TGTGCCAGCAACCCCCTCCTAGCGGCGACCTACAATGAGCAGTTCTTC,CASNPLLAATYNEQFF
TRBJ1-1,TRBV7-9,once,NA,TGTGCCAGCAGCTTAGGTGACTCGGTTGAAGCTTTCTTT,CASSLGDSVEAFF